Listed below are T cell receptor beta chains from one sample, sequenced in a study of T cells after yellow fever vaccination. TCRdb processed the 5' RACE reads anew with MiXCR; each CDR3 protein has one entry. The sample has about 210,000 distinct CDR3 sequences; approximately 3% are singletons. The material sequenced was CD4+ T cells sorted from PBMCs, taken 10 days after the yellow fever booster vaccination. The source of these receptors is a man younger than 30 who received the YFV17D yellow fever vaccine. CDR3s include the opening cysteine and the closing phenylalanine or tryptophan. The D gene is left open where the match is weak. Rows give clone size only sometimes, using once, few, many, or a class for an expanded clone.

cdr3_length | d_call | j_call | clone_size | v_call | cdr3_nt | cdr3_aa
20 | TRBD2 | TRBJ2-3 | many | TRBV4-2 | TGTGCCAGCAGCCAAGATTTCGAACAGCGGGGGCCTGTTAGCACAGATACGCAGTATTTT | CASSQDFEQRGPVSTDTQYF
15 | TRBD2 | TRBJ2-1 | many | TRBV5-1 | TGCGCCAGCAGCTTGGTAGCGGGGGGCGGCAATGAGCAGTTCTTC | CASSLVAGGGNEQFF
15 | - | TRBJ2-7 | many | TRBV4-3 | TGCGCCAGCAGCCTCCGGGACTTGAGCTCCTACGAGCAGTACTTC | CASSLRDLSSYEQYF
16 | - | TRBJ1-5 | many | TRBV5-1 | TGCGCCAGCAGCTCAAACAGGGTGGGAAGCAATCAGCCCCAGCATTTT | CASSSNRVGSNQPQHF
12 | - | TRBJ2-3 | many | TRBV7-2 | TGTGCCAGCAGCGTGTACACAGATACGCAGTATTTT | CASSVYTDTQYF
14 | TRBD1 | TRBJ2-2 | - | TRBV6-6 | TGTGCCAGCAGTATCCGGGACAGACCCGGGGAGCTGTTTTTT | CASSIRDRPGELFF
14 | TRBD1 | TRBJ2-2 | many | TRBV10-2 | TGCGCCAGCGGGGGACAGGGGGCCACCGGGGAGCTGTTTTTT | CASGGQGATGELFF
12 | - | TRBJ1-2 | few | TRBV2 | TGTGCCAGCAGTGAAAATAGTGGAGGCTACACCTTC | CASSENSGGYTF
14 | - | TRBJ1-1 | few | TRBV29-1 | TGCAGCGTAACAGGGTTAGGTTGGAACACTGAAGCTTTCTTT | CSVTGLGWNTEAFF
13 | - | TRBJ2-3 | many | TRBV20-1 | TGCAGTGCTATATTTGAAACCACAGATACGCAGTATTTT | CSAIFETTDTQYF
12 | - | TRBJ1-2 | few | TRBV29-1 | TGCAGCGGGGGCGGCGGCCGATATGGCTACACCTTC | CSGGGGRYGYTF
14 | - | TRBJ2-7 | many | TRBV6-1 | TGTGCCAGCAGGCGTAGCGCCAGCTCCTACGAGCAGTACTTC | CASRRSASSYEQYF
16 | TRBD2 | TRBJ2-5 | few | TRBV4-2 | TGTGCCAGCAGCCAGGGGGGGACTAGCGGCCAAGAGACCCAGTACTTC | CASSQGGTSGQETQYF
13 | - | TRBJ2-1 | many | TRBV2 | TGTGCCAGCAGATGGAGATCCTACAATGAGCAGTTCTTC | CASRWRSYNEQFF
16 | - | TRBJ2-2 | many | TRBV6-1 | TGTGCCAGCAGTGAAGCGGGTCCCGGTTACACCGGGGAGCTGTTTTTT | CASSEAGPGYTGELFF
14 | - | TRBJ1-2 | many | TRBV5-6 | TGTGCCAGCAGCTTGGAGGACGGCTACTATGGCTACACCTTC | CASSLEDGYYGYTF
17 | - | TRBJ1-5 | - | TRBV27 | TGTGCCAGCAGTTTGGTTGGAGGGACACTGAGCAATCAGCCCCAGCATTTT | CASSLVGGTLSNQPQHF
14 | - | TRBJ2-3 | many | TRBV2 | TGTGCCAGCAGGGAAGGAACTAGCACAGATACGCAGTATTTT | CASREGTSTDTQYF
14 | TRBD1 | TRBJ2-7 | few | TRBV20-1 | TGCAGTGCTAGAGGGCCGACAGGGGTTTACGAGCAGTACTTC | CSARGPTGVYEQYF
15 | - | TRBJ2-5 | many | TRBV24-1 | TGTGCCACCAGTGACCTTAGGACAACCCAAGAGACCCAGTACTTC | CATSDLRTTQETQYF
13 | TRBD1 | TRBJ2-1 | few | TRBV12-3/TRBV12-4 | TGTGCCAGCAGTCGGACAGGGTTCCGTGAGCAGTTCTTC | CASSRTGFREQFF
15 | TRBD1 | TRBJ1-5 | many | TRBV28 | TGTGCCAGCAGTCCGCCCAGGGGGCACGGGGAGCCCCAGCATTTT | CASSPPRGHGEPQHF
13 | - | TRBJ2-3 | - | TRBV4-3 | TGCGCCAGCAGCCCGTCGACACCAGATACGCAGTATTTT | CASSPSTPDTQYF
14 | TRBD2 | TRBJ2-2 | many | TRBV5-4 | TGTGCCAGCAGCTTGAGCGGGGCGGCCGGGGAGCTGTTTTTT | CASSLSGAAGELFF
15 | TRBD2 | TRBJ2-7 | - | TRBV5-4 | TGTGCCAGCAGCCAAACCGGGACTAGCCTCGTTGTGCAGTACTTC | CASSQTGTSLVVQYF
14 | - | TRBJ2-3 | many | TRBV5-4 | TGTGCCAGCAGCTTCACGGGGAGTGGAGATACGCAGTATTTT | CASSFTGSGDTQYF
14 | - | TRBJ2-6 | - | TRBV7-9 | TGTGCCAGCAGCGGCCAGGCTGGGGCCAACGTCCTGACTTTC | CASSGQAGANVLTF
14 | TRBD1 | TRBJ2-5 | many | TRBV12-3/TRBV12-4 | TGTGCCAGCAGTCCCACAGGGGTAAGGGAGACCCAGTACTTC | CASSPTGVRETQYF
15 | - | TRBJ1-2 | - | TRBV4-1 | TGCGCCAGCAGCCAAGAGTTGTACAGGGTCTATGGCTACACCTTC | CASSQELYRVYGYTF
11 | TRBD2 | TRBJ2-7 | few | TRBV28 | TGTGCCAGCTCCGGGAGGTACGAGCAGTACTTC | CASSGRYEQYF
15 | - | TRBJ1-3 | few | TRBV7-9 | TGTGCCAGCAGCCCCGACGTCGCCCTTGGAAACACCATATATTTT | CASSPDVALGNTIYF
16 | - | TRBJ1-2 | few | TRBV18 | TGTGCCAGCTCACCCCTCGGGGAGGGCACTAACTATGGCTACACCTTC | CASSPLGEGTNYGYTF
16 | TRBD2 | TRBJ2-1 | many | TRBV12-3/TRBV12-4 | TGTGCCAGCCAAGGAATAGCGGGGAGCTCCTACAATGAGCAGTTCTTC | CASQGIAGSSYNEQFF
15 | - | TRBJ1-6 | - | TRBV10-3 | TGTGCCATCAGTGAGTCCGGGCCTCCGAATTCACCCCTCCACTTT | CAISESGPPNSPLHF
15 | - | TRBJ1-6 | many | TRBV4-3 | TGCGCCAGCAGCCAAGACTATAGTGGGAATTCACCCCTCCACTTT | CASSQDYSGNSPLHF
14 | - | TRBJ2-7 | - | TRBV10-3 | TGTGCCATCAGTGGACAGGTGCCTTCCTACGAGCAGTACTTC | CAISGQVPSYEQYF
17 | TRBD1 | TRBJ2-7 | many | TRBV5-8 | TGTGCCAGCAGGCAGGGGGACCTAAATCGTTTAGCCTACGAGCAGTACTTC | CASRQGDLNRLAYEQYF
17 | - | TRBJ2-4 | many | TRBV4-3 | TGCGCCAGCACCGGCAGGTTATTCACGCTAGCCAAAAACATTCAGTACTTC | CASTGRLFTLAKNIQYF
11 | - | TRBJ2-1 | few | TRBV12-3/TRBV12-4 | TGTGCCAGCACCCGCCGGGTTAAACAGATCTTC | CASTRRVKQIF
13 | - | TRBJ2-2 | - | TRBV6-2/TRBV6-3 | TGTGCCAGCAGTTACATCTCATCCGGGGAGCTGTTTTTT | CASSYISSGELFF
14 | - | TRBJ2-1 | few | TRBV28 | TGTGCCAGCACAAAGGTCGCTCTCTACAATGAGCAGTTCTTC | CASTKVALYNEQFF
14 | - | TRBJ1-1 | - | TRBV18 | TGTGCCAGCTCACAGACTTACCCAAACACTGAAGCTTTCTTT | CASSQTYPNTEAFF
14 | - | TRBJ1-3 | - | TRBV3-1 | TGTGCCAGCAGCCAGCGGAGCTCTGGAAACACCATATATTTT | CASSQRSSGNTIYF
14 | TRBD1 | TRBJ2-1 | few | TRBV29-1 | TGCAGCGTTGCCCCAGGGGGCCAGTATAATGAGCAGTTCTTC | CSVAPGGQYNEQFF
13 | - | TRBJ1-1 | - | TRBV5-5 | TGTGCCAGCAGCTTCCAGTTCAACACTGAAGCTTTCTTT | CASSFQFNTEAFF
16 | - | TRBJ1-2 | - | TRBV4-3 | TGCGCCAGCAGCCTAATCGCCGGGACGGCCTTTTATGGCTACACCTTC | CASSLIAGTAFYGYTF
15 | - | TRBJ2-1 | many | TRBV4-3 | TGCGCCAGCAGCCAAGTAGGGCTAGCCGTGAATGAGCAGTTCTTC | CASSQVGLAVNEQFF
14 | - | TRBJ1-5 | - | TRBV7-7 | TGTGCTAGCAGCTTAGTTGTCGGCGGGCAGCCCCAGCATTTT | CASSLVVGGQPQHF
11 | - | TRBJ2-5 | many | TRBV5-1 | TGCGCCAGCCGGGGCGCGAAGACCCAGTACTTC | CASRGAKTQYF
14 | - | TRBJ2-2 | - | TRBV29-1 | TGCAGCGTTGGGTGGACGACGAACACCGGGGAGCTGTTTTTT | CSVGWTTNTGELFF
15 | - | TRBJ1-1 | many | TRBV15 | TGTGCCACCAGCAGAGATGTGGAGGGATTCAGGCAACGCTTCTTT | CATSRDVEGFRQRFF
12 | TRBD1 | TRBJ2-2 | many | TRBV29-1 | TGCAGCGCAGGGGGCGACACCGGGGAGCTGTTTTTT | CSAGGDTGELFF